What follows is one T cell receptor (beta chain) and its context. These data originate in a study of blood T cell repertoires in COVID-19. At the level of the study: Samples taken during acute and convalescent COVID-19 were collected in the United States, Italy and Spain. The analysed material was cDNA or gDNA that came from T cells, B-cell-depleted T cells, or PBMCs.

TCRdb keeps only in-frame clones here, not all; method: immunoSEQ multiplex PCR. The sample lists 150,000 to 200,000 clones; under 80% were seen once. Germline assignment: CDR1 SSHAT and CDR2 FNYEAQ (reference sequence). The CDR3 loop spans 16 amino acids. V shed 4 bases and J shed 5 bases, with 17 bases lying between them. The genes are TRBV7-7 and TRBJ2-2; maybe TRBD2 (6 bases). This receptor was taken from a woman between 45 and 65 years old with acute COVID-19. Sequences were obtained from PBMCs or T cells enriched from blood (not recorded which). The CDR3 sequence is CASSSQVDRGTGELFF. In DNA form, the CDR3 reads TGTGCCAGCAGCTCACAGGTTGACCGGGGGACCGGGGAGCTGTTTTTT.